Listed here are 10 T cell receptor beta chains from one sample, sequenced in a study of shared clonotypes between healthy human individuals. Assay: immunoSEQ multiplex PCR; the TCRdb copy retains only in-frame clones and omits some. Found here are about 1.5 million clones, over 95% of them singletons; the top ten hold about 1.2%. Sequencing input: naive CD4+ T cells sorted from blood. The subset here: CD45RA+ positively selected. The receptors were gathered from a man younger than 45 in good health.

The V call is TRBV28, the J call TRBJ2-7; TRBD2 aligns across 9 bases. The J segment lost 2 bases and the V segment lost 3 bases, leaving 14 bases of the junction unmatched. Germline V lookup: CDR1 MDHEN, CDR2 SYDVKM. This CDR3 is built from 18 residues. The CDR3 region has the DNA TGTGCCAGCAGTTTGTCGGTAGCGGGAGTCCTCCCTCCCTACGAGCAGTACTTC. This translates into CASSLSVAGVLPPYEQYF. Using reference TRBV28 and TRBJ2-7 for the parts outside the CDR3, the full variable domain is DVKVTQSSRYLVKRTGEKVFLECVQDMDHENMFWYRQDPGLGLRLIYFSYDVKMKEKGDIPEGYSVSREKKERFSLILESASTNQTSMYLCASSLSVAGVLPPYEQYFGPGTRLTVT.

V gene TRBV6-6 combines with J gene TRBJ2-2; unclear D gene. This CDR3 is 15 amino acids long. Germline lookup yields CDR1 MNHNY and CDR2 SVGAGI (reference sequence). V lost 0 bases to trimming and J lost 5 bases, with 10 bases between them. The CDR3 DNA reads TGTGCCAGCAGTTACTCGATTTCGGTGACCGGGGAGCTGTTTTTT. Its protein product is CASSYSISVTGELFF.

The chain couples TRBV7-9 to TRBJ2-7, with 7 positions matching TRBD2. The germline V gene encodes CDR1 SEHNR and CDR2 FQNEAQ (reference sequence). The CDR3 length is 16 residues. The V gene end was trimmed by 4 bases and the J gene end by 2 bases; junction bases not matched to a gene: 11. The DNA for the CDR3 is TGTGCCAGCAGCTCCATAGGGAGGGGCGGGCCCTACGAGCAGTACTTC. It is translated as CASSSIGRGGPYEQYF. Full variable domain (rest looked up from reference TRBV7-9 and TRBJ2-7): DTGVSQNPRHKITKRGQNVTFRCDPISEHNRLYWYRQTLGQGPEFLTYFQNEAQLEKSRLLSDRFSAERPKGSFSTLEIQRTEQGDSAMYLCASSSIGRGGPYEQYFGPGTRLTVT.

CDR3 residues: CASSLGTSGSDYEQYF. In nucleotides, the CDR3 is TGTGCCAGCAGTTTAGGGACTAGCGGGAGCGACTACGAGCAGTACTTC. The V call is TRBV27, the J call TRBJ2-7, with 14 nucleotides matching TRBD2. Germline V CDR1 and CDR2: MNHEY, SMNVEV (reference sequence). The ends lost 2 bases at V and 3 bases at J; junction bases unmatched: 3. This CDR3 contains 16 residues.

CDR3 DNA: TGTGCCACCAGCGGACTAAGACAGGGCGGAGAGACCCAGTACTTC. Translated: CATSGLRQGGETQYF. The chain combines TRBV15 with TRBJ2-5; the D gene is possibly TRBD1 (7 bases). The CDR3 totals 15 residues. Trimming took 5 bases from V and 4 from J, leaving 17 bases between them. Germline values: CDR1 LNHNV, CDR2 YYDKDF (reference sequence). The full variable domain, with the rest looked up from reference TRBV15 and TRBJ2-5, is DAMVIQNPRYQVTQFGKPVTLSCSQTLNHNVMYWYQQKSSQAPKLLFHYYDKDFNNEADTPDNFQSRRPNTSFCFLDIRSPGLGDTAMYLCATSGLRQGGETQYFGPGTRLLVL.

The chain links TRBV30 to TRBJ2-1, with D hard to call. Germline loops: CDR1 GTSNPN, CDR2 SVGIG (reference sequence). This CDR3 contains 13 residues. The V end lost 3 bases, the J end lost 6 bases, and 12 bases lay between the germline ends. CDR3 nucleotides: TGTGCCTGGAGGAATTACAAGCGCAATGAGCAGTTCTTC. Its translation: CAWRNYKRNEQFF.

The gene calls are TRBV5-1 and TRBJ2-1; TRBD2 agrees at 7 bases. The CDR3 extends over 15 amino acids. Germline loops: CDR1 SGHRS, CDR2 YFSETQ. J was trimmed by 4 bases and V by 4 bases; bases with no gene match: 8. CDR3 sequence reads: CASSRGTNLYNEQFF. Here the CDR3 DNA reads TGCGCCAGCAGCCGCGGGACTAACCTATACAATGAGCAGTTCTTC.

The chain uses TRBV19 and TRBJ2-7, with a tentative D call TRBD1 (5 bases). V lost 8 bases, J lost 6 bases, and 23 bases lay in between. CDR3 length equals 15 residues. Per the germline V gene, CDR1 is LNHDA and CDR2 is SQIVND (reference sequence). DNA of the CDR3: TGTGCCAGTTCAGTAGGACGACAGCCACCTGGCGAGCAGTACTTC. Its translation: CASSVGRQPPGEQYF.

The V call is TRBV5-1, the J call TRBJ2-3, with D possibly being TRBD1 (5 bases). Germline V CDR1 and CDR2: SGHRS, YFSETQ. The CDR3 contains 13 residues. V was trimmed by 4 bases and J by 6 bases, leaving 12 bases between them. CDR3 nucleotide sequence: TGCGCCAGCAGCCCAGGGTCCCCGGATACGCAGTATTTT. It specifies CASSPGSPDTQYF.

The chain combines TRBV5-8 with TRBJ2-1; 7 bases match TRBD2. The CDR3 length is 16 residues. Looked up from germline, CDR1 is SGHTS and CDR2 is YDEGEE. Germline trimming cut 4 bases from V and 5 bases from J; bases unmatched to any gene: 12. CDR3 sequence (DNA): TGTGCCAGCAGCACGTGGACTAGTAACGTCGACAATGAGCAGTTCTTC. Amino acids: CASSTWTSNVDNEQFF.